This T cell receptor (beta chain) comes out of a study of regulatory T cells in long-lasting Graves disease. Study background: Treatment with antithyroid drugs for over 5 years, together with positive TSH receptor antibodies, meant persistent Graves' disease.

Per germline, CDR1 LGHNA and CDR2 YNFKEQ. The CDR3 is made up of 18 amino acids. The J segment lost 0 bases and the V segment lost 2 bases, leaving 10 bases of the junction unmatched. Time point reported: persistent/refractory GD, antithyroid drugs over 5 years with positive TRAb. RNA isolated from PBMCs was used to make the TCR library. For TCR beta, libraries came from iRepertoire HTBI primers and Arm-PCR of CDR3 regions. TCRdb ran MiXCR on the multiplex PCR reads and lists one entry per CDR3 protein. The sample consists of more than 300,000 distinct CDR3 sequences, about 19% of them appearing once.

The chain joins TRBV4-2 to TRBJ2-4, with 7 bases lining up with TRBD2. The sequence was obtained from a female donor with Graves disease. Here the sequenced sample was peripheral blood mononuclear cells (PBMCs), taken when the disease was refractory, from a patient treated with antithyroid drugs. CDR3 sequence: CASSQTSDYPLAKNIQYF. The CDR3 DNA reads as TGTGCCAGCAGCCAAACTAGCGACTACCCACTAGCCAAAAACATTCAGTACTTC.